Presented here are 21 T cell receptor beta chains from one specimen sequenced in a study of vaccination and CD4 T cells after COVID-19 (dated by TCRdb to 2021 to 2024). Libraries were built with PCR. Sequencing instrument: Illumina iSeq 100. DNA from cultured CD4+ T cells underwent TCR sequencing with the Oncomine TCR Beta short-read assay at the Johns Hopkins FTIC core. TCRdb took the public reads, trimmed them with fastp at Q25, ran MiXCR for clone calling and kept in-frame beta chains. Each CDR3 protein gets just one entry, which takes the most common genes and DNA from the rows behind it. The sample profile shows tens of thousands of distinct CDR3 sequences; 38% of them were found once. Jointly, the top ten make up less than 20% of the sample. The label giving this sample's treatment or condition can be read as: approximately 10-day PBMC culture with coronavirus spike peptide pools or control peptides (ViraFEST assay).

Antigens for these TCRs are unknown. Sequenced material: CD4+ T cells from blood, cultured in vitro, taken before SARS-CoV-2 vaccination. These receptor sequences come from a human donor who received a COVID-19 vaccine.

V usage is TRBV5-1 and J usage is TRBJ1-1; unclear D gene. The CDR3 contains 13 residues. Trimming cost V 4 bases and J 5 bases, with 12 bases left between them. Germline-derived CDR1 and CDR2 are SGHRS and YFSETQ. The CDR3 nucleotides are TGCGCCAGCAGCGGCGGAGGAACAACTGAAGCTTTCTTT. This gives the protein CASSGGGTTEAFF.

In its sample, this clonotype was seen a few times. The CDR3 reads CARWDRSTDTQYF. The DNA of the CDR3 is TGTGCCAGATGGGACAGATCCACAGATACGCAGTATTTT. The gene calls are TRBV6-2 or TRBV6-3 and TRBJ2-3, with 7 nucleotides matching TRBD1. Germline V gene lookup returns CDR1 MNHEY and CDR2 SVGEGT. The CDR3 contains 13 residues. V lost 9 bases to trimming and J lost 2 bases; unmatched junction nucleotides: 5.

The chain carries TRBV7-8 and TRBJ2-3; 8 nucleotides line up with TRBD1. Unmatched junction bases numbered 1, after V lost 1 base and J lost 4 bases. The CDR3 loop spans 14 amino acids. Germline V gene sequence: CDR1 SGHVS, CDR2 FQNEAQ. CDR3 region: CASSLDRGADTQYF. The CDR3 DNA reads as TGTGCCAGCAGCTTAGACAGGGGGGCAGATACGCAGTATTTT.

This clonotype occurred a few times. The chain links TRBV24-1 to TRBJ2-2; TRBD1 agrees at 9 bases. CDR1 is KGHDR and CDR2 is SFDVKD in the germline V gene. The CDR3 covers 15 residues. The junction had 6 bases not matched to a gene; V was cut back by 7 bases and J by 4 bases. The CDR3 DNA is TGTGCCACCAGGGGACAGGGTCGCGGCACCGGGGAGCTGTTTTTT. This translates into CATRGQGRGTGELFF.

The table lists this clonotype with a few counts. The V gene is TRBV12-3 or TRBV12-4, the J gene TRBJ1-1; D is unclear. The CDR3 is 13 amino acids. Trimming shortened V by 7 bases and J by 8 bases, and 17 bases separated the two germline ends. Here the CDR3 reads CASTLATDGEAFF. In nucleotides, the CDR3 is TGTGCCAGCACCTTAGCGACGGATGGCGAAGCTTTCTTT.

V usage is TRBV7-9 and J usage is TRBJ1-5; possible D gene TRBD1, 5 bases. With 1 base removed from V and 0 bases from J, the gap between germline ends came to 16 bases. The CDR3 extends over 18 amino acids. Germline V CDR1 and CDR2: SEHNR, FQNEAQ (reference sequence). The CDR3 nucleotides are TGTGCCAGCAGCTTAGTTGGTGACAGTTCCCTTAGCAATCAGCCCCAGCATTTT. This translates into CASSLVGDSSLSNQPQHF.

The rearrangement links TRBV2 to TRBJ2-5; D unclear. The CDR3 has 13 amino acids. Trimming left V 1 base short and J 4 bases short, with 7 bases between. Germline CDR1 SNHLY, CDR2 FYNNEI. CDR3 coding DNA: TGTGCCAGCAGTGAAGAGTCCGGAGAGACCCAGTACTTC. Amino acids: CASSEESGETQYF.

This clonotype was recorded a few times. Here the CDR3 reads CASSEVLAYTDTQYF. Written as DNA, the CDR3 is TGTGCCAGCAGTGAAGTCCTAGCGTACACAGATACGCAGTATTTT. The V and J genes are TRBV2 and TRBJ2-3; TRBD2 might be the D (6 bases). Germline CDR1 is SNHLY and CDR2 is FYNNEI. V was cut by 1 base and J by 2 bases, with 10 bases left in between. CDR3 size: 15 residues.

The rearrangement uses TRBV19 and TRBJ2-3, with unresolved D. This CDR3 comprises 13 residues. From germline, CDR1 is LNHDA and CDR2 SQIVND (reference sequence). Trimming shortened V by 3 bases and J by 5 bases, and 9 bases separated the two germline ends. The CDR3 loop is CASSIGEQDTQYF. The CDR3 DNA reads TGTGCCAGTAGTATCGGAGAACAAGATACGCAGTATTTT.

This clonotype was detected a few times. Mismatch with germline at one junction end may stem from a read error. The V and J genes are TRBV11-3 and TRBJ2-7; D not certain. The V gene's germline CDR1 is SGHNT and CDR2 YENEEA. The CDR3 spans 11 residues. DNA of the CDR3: TGTGCCAGCAGCCTAGACTACGAGCAGTACTTC. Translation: CASSLDYEQYF. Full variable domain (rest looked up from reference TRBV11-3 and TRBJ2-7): EAGVVQSPRYKIIEKKQPVAFWCNPISGHNTLYWYLQNLGQGPELLIRYENEEAVDDSQLPKDRFSAERLKGVDSTLKIQPAELGDSAVYLCASSLDYEQYFGPGTRLTVT.

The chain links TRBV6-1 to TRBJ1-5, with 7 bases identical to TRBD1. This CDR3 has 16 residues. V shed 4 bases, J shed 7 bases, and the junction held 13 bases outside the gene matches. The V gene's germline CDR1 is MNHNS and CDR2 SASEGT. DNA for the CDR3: TGTGCCAGCAGTGGGCTCGGACAGGCTCCTGGGCAGCCCCAGCATTTT. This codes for CASSGLGQAPGQPQHF.

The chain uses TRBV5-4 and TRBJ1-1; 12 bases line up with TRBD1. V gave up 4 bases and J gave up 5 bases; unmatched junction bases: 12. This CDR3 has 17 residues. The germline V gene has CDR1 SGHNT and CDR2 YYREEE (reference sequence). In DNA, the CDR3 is TGTGCCAGCAGCCGAGGCGGGACAGGGGGCTTGGGTACTGAAGCTTTCTTT. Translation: CASSRGGTGGLGTEAFF.

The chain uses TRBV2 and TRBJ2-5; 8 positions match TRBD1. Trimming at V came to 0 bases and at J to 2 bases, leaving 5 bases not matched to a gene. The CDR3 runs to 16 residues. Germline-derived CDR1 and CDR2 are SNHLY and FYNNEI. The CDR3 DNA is TGTGCCAGCAGTGAAGCGACAGGGGTGGGTCAAGAGACCCAGTACTTC. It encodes CASSEATGVGQETQYF.

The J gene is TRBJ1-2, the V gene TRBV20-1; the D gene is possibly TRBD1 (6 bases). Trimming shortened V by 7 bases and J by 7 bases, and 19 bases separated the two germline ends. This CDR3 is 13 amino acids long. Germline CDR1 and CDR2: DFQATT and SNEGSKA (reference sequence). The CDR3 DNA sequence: TGCAGTGTCCCGGGACACCCGACGCGTGGCTACACCTTC. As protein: CSVPGHPTRGYTF.

In DNA form, the CDR3 reads TGTGCCAGCAGCTTGAGACTTACAGGGGGCGCGGGCTATGGCTACACCTTC. It codes for CASSLRLTGGAGYGYTF. The V call is TRBV5-5, the J call TRBJ1-2; 9 bases are shared with TRBD1. Germline V gene lookup returns CDR1 SGHKS and CDR2 YYEKEE (reference sequence). This CDR3 is 17 amino acids long. V lost 1 base and J lost 4; bases outside the gene matches: 11.

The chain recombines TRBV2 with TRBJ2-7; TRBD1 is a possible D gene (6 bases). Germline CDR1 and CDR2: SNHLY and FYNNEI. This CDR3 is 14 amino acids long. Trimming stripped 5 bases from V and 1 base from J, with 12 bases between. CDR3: CASSFTGNSYEQYF. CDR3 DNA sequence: TGTGCCAGCAGTTTTACAGGGAATTCCTACGAGCAGTACTTC.

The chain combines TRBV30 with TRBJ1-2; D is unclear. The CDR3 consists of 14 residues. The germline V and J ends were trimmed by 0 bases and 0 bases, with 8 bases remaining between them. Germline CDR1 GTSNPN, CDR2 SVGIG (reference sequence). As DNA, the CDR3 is TGTGCCTGGAGTGTAGGCAAAGCTAACTATGGCTACACCTTC. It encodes CAWSVGKANYGYTF.

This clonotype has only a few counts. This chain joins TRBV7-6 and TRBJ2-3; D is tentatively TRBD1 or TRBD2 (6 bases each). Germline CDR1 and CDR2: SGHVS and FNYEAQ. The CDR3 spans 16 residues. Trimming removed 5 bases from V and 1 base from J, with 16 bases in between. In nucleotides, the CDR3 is TGTGCCAGCAGCGGAGACCTCGGGGGCCGCACAGATACGCAGTATTTT. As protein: CASSGDLGGRTDTQYF.

Written as DNA, the CDR3 is TGTGCCACCTTCAAGAAGAGGATTTACACTGAAGCTTTCTTT. This codes for CATFKKRIYTEAFF. This chain uses TRBV6-1 with TRBJ1-1; D is uncertain. The CDR3 extends over 14 amino acids. Trimming took 10 bases from V and 3 from J, leaving 18 bases between them. The germline V gene encodes CDR1 MNHNS and CDR2 SASEGT.

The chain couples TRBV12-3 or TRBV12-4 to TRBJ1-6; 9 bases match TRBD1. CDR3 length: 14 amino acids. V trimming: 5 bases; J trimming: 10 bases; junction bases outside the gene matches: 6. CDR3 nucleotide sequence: TGTGCCAGCAGTCTACTGGGACAGGGATCACCCCTCCACTTT. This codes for CASSLLGQGSPLHF.

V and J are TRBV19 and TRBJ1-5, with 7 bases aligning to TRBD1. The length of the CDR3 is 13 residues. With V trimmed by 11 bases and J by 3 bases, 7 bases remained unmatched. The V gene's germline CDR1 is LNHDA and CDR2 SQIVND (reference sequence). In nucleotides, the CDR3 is TGTGCCTCCAACAGGGGCCCCAATCAGCCCCAGCATTTT. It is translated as CASNRGPNQPQHF. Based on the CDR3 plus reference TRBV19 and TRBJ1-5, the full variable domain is DGGITQSPKYLFRKEGQNVTLSCEQNLNHDAMYWYRQDPGQGLRLIYYSQIVNDFQKGDIAEGYSVSREKKESFPLTVTSAQKNPTAFYLCASNRGPNQPQHFGDGTRLSIL.